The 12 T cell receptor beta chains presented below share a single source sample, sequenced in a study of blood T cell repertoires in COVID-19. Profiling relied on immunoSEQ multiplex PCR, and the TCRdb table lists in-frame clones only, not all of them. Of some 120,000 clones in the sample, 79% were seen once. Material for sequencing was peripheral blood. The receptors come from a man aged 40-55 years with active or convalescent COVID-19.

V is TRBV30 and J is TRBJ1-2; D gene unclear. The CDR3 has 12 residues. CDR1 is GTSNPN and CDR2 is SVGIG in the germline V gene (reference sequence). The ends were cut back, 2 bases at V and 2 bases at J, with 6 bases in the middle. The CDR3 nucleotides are TGTGCCTGGAGTCTGAGGAACTATGGCTACACCTTC. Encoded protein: CAWSLRNYGYTF.

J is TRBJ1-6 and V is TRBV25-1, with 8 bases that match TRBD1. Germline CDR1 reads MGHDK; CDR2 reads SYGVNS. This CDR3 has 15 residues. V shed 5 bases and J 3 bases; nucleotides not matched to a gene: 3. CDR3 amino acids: CASSRTGLYNSPLHF. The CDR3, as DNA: TGTGCCAGCAGTAGGACAGGGCTCTATAATTCACCCCTCCACTTT.

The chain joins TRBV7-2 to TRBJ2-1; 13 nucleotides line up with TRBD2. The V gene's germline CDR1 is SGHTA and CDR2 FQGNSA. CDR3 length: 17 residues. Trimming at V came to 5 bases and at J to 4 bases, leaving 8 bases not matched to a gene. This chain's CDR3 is CASSPGTSGTYYNEQFF. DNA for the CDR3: TGTGCCAGCAGCCCCGGGACTAGCGGGACATATTACAATGAGCAGTTCTTC.

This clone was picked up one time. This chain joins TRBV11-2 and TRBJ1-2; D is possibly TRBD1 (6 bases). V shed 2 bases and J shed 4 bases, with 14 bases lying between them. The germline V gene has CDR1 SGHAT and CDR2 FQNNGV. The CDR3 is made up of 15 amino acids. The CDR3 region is CASSLQGRLAYGYTF. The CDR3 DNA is TGTGCCAGCAGCTTACAGGGGCGGTTGGCCTATGGCTACACCTTC. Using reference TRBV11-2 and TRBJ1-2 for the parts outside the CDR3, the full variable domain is EAGVAQSPRYKIIEKRQSVAFWCNPISGHATLYWYQQILGQGPKLLIQFQNNGVVDDSQLPKDRFSAERLKGVDSTLKIQPAKLEDSAVYLCASSLQGRLAYGYTFGSGTRLTVV.

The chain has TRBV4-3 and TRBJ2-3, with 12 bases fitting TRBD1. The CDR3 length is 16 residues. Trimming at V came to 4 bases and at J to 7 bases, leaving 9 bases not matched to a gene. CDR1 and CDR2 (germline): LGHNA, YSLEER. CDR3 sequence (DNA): TGCGCCAGCAGCCTCCACCGGGACAGGGGGCTTTATACGCAGTATTTT. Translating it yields CASSLHRDRGLYTQYF.

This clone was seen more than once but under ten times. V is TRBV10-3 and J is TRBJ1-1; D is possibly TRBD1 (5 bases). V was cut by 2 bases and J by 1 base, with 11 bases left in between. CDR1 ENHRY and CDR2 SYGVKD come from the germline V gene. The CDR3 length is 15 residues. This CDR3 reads CAISEGGVGNTEAFF. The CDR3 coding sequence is TGTGCCATCAGTGAGGGAGGGGTTGGGAACACTGAAGCTTTCTTT.

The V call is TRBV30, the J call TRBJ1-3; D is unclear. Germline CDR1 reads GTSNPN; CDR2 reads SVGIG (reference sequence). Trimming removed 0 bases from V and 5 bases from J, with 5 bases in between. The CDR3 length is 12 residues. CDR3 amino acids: CAWSVLRNTIYF. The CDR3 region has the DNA TGTGCCTGGAGTGTTTTAAGAAACACCATATATTTT.

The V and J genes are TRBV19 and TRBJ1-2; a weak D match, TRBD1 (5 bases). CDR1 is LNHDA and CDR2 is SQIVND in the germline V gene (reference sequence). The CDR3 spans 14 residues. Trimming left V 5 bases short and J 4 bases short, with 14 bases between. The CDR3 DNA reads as TGTGCCAGTAGTGCCGGCGGGGGTCCCTATGGCTACACCTTC. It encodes CASSAGGGPYGYTF.

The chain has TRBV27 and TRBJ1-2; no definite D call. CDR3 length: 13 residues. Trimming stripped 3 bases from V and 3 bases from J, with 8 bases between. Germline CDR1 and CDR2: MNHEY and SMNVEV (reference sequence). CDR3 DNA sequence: TGTGCCAGCAGTTTCGGGAGGGACTATGGCTACACCTTC. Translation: CASSFGRDYGYTF.

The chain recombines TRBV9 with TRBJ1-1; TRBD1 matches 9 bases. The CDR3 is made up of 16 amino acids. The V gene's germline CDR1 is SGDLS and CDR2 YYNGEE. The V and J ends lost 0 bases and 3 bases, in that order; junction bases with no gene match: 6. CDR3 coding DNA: TGTGCCAGCAGCGTAGGACACAGGGGGCAGGACACTGAAGCTTTCTTT. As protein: CASSVGHRGQDTEAFF.

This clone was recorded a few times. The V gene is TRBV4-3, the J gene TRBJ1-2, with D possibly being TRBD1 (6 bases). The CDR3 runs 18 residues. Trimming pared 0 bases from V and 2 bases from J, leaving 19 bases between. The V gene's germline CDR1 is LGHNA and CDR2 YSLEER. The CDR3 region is CASSQDLFLGAPNYGYTF. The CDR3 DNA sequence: TGCGCCAGCAGCCAAGATCTATTTTTGGGGGCTCCAAACTATGGCTACACCTTC.

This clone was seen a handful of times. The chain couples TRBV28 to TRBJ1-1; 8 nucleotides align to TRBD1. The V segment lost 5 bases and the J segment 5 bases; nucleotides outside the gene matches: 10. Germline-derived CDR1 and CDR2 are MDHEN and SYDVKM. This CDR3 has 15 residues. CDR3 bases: TGTGCCAGCAGTCAATTAGGGACAGGCGAGACTGAAGCTTTCTTT. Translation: CASSQLGTGETEAFF.